What follows are 22 T cell receptor beta chains derived from one specimen sequenced in a study of T cell responses to AZD1222 COVID-19 vaccine. TCRdb's table, derived via immunoSEQ multiplex PCR, lists solely in-frame clones and lacks some. The table records 100,000 to 150,000 clones, roughly 92% of them present only once. The starting material was peripheral blood, obtained on day 0 of AZD1222 vaccination. These TCRs come from an adult in good health.

V is TRBV6-5 and J is TRBJ1-1; maybe TRBD1 (6 bases). V lost 6 bases, J lost 1 base, and 12 bases lay in between. The CDR3 has 14 residues. In germline, CDR1 is MNHEY, CDR2 SVGAGI. The CDR3 loop is CASRAQGKNTEAFF. DNA of the CDR3: TGTGCCAGCAGAGCGCAGGGGAAGAACACTGAAGCTTTCTTT.

V usage is TRBV18 and J usage is TRBJ1-2; D is ambiguous. Germline assignment: CDR1 KGHSH and CDR2 LQKENI. This CDR3 contains 15 residues. The germline V and J ends were trimmed by 0 bases and 4 bases, with 12 bases remaining between them. DNA for the CDR3: TGTGCCAGCTCACCACCTTCGGACGGGAGCTATGGCTACACCTTC. It is translated as CASSPPSDGSYGYTF.

V is TRBV14 and J is TRBJ1-1, with D maybe TRBD1 (6 bases). Germline CDR1 is SGHDN and CDR2 is FVKESK. V was trimmed by 2 bases and J by 8 bases, leaving 12 bases between them. The CDR3 loop spans 13 amino acids. The CDR3 bases are TGTGCCAGCAGCCAATTTTCACAGGGAGAAGCTTTCTTT. This codes for CASSQFSQGEAFF. Using reference TRBV14 and TRBJ1-1 for the parts outside the CDR3, the full variable domain is EAGVTQFPSHSVIEKGQTVTLRCDPISGHDNLYWYRRVMGKEIKFLLHFVKESKQDESGMPNNRFLAERTGGTYSTLKVQPAELEDSGVYFCASSQFSQGEAFFGQGTRLTVV.

This sequence joins TRBV6-7 and TRBJ2-7; 8 nucleotides agree with TRBD1. TRBV6-7 is an open reading frame whose function is uncertain. This CDR3 region has 17 residues. V lost 0 bases to trimming and J lost 1 base; unmatched junction nucleotides: 8. The CDR3 loop reads CASSYSVLQGGSYEQYF. CDR3 nucleotides: TGTGCCAGCAGTTACTCGGTTTTACAGGGGGGTTCCTACGAGCAGTACTTC.

This clone showed up just once. The chain is built from TRBV3-1 (or the pseudogene TRBV3-2) and TRBJ1-2; 7 positions agree with TRBD1. There are 14 residues in the CDR3. The V segment lost 3 bases and the J segment 8 bases; nucleotides outside the gene matches: 9. From germline, CDR1 is LGHDT and CDR2 YNNKEL (reference sequence). The CDR3 region has the DNA TGTGCCAGCAGCCAGGAACAGGGGAAGGGAGGCTACACCTTC. The encoded protein is CASSQEQGKGGYTF.

The chain uses TRBV29-1 and TRBJ1-2, with 7 bases identical to TRBD1. J was trimmed by 4 bases and V by 5 bases; bases with no gene match: 7. CDR1 is SQVTM and CDR2 is ANQGSEA in the germline V gene. The CDR3 consists of 13 residues. The CDR3 sequence: CSVNRGLIYGYTF. The CDR3 DNA reads as TGCAGCGTTAACAGGGGATTGATCTATGGCTACACCTTC.

This clone occurred once. The same CDR3 arises from other DNA sequences in this sample as well. The rearrangement links TRBV12-3 or TRBV12-4 to TRBJ1-3; D is unclear. CDR3 length: 12 amino acids. The V and J ends lost 3 bases and 2 bases respectively, with 2 bases between them. Written as DNA, the CDR3 is TGTGCCAGCAGTTTTGCTGGAAACACCATATATTTT. Protein: CASSFAGNTIYF.

This chain links TRBV27 with TRBJ1-2; maybe TRBD1 (6 bases). From germline, CDR1 is MNHEY and CDR2 SMNVEV (reference sequence). V was trimmed by 6 bases and J by 8 bases, leaving 16 bases between them. The CDR3 sequence is 13 residues long. The CDR3 DNA sequence: TGTGCCAGCAGGACGACAGGAAAGGGGGGCTACACCTTC. Translating gives CASRTTGKGGYTF.

The chain employs TRBV6-5 and TRBJ1-2; 7 bases agree with TRBD1. V shed 10 bases and J 3 bases; nucleotides not matched to a gene: 8. The germline V gene has CDR1 MNHEY and CDR2 SVGAGI. CDR3 length equals 13 residues. The CDR3 loop reads CATTTGLDYGYTF. The CDR3 coding sequence is TGTGCCACTACGACAGGGCTGGACTATGGCTACACCTTC.

This clone has only one observation. The genes are TRBV7-9 and TRBJ1-3; D unclear. The CDR3 contains 13 residues. The V gene's germline CDR1 is SEHNR and CDR2 FQNEAQ (reference sequence). Trimming removed 8 bases at V and 0 bases at J, with 8 bases between. The CDR3 here is CASEGYSGNTIYF. The CDR3 nucleotides read TGTGCCAGCGAAGGTTACTCTGGAAACACCATATATTTT.

This chain joins TRBV28 and TRBJ2-3, with D perhaps TRBD1 (5 bases). The CDR3 covers 15 residues. Germline CDR1 reads MDHEN; CDR2 reads SYDVKM. V lost 8 bases, J lost 1 base, and 16 bases lay in between. CDR3 in DNA: TGTGCCAGCCGATCCCAGGGTGCAGGCACAGATACGCAGTATTTT. It codes for CASRSQGAGTDTQYF.

V and J are TRBV19 and TRBJ1-4, with 9 bases identical to TRBD1. This CDR3 has 15 amino acids. The germline V gene has CDR1 LNHDA and CDR2 SQIVND (reference sequence). V gave up 4 bases and J gave up 5 bases; unmatched junction bases: 5. CDR3 region: CASSTWTGANEKLFF. CDR3 nucleotide sequence: TGTGCCAGTAGTACCTGGACAGGGGCGAATGAAAAACTGTTTTTT.

The chain carries TRBV3-1 (or the pseudogene TRBV3-2) and TRBJ1-1; 8 bases fit TRBD1. The CDR3 consists of 12 residues. With V trimmed by 7 bases and J by 5 bases, 3 bases remained unmatched. Germline V gene lookup returns CDR1 LGHDT and CDR2 YNNKEL (reference sequence). The CDR3 here is CASTTGGTEAFF. In DNA, the CDR3 is TGTGCCAGCACTACAGGGGGAACTGAAGCTTTCTTT.

There are a few counts of this clone. The chain couples TRBV28 to TRBJ2-7; 8 bases line up with TRBD2. With V trimmed by 6 bases and J by 4 bases, 14 bases remained unmatched. Germline CDR1 is MDHEN and CDR2 is SYDVKM. The CDR3 totals 16 residues. The CDR3 reads CASSPRPGTRGYEQYV. Here the CDR3 DNA reads TGTGCCAGCAGCCCGAGGCCCGGGACTAGGGGTTACGAGCAGTACGTC.

The chain is built from TRBV11-3 and TRBJ2-5; D is undetermined. CDR1 SGHNT and CDR2 YENEEA come from the germline V gene. The CDR3 runs to 15 residues. Deletions cut 5 bases from V and 2 bases from J, with 15 bases between. CDR3 in amino acids: CASSPSLARQETQYF. The DNA of the CDR3 is TGTGCCAGCAGCCCGTCCCTTGCCAGACAAGAGACCCAGTACTTC.

The chain is built from TRBV27 and TRBJ1-2; 10 bases fit TRBD1. This CDR3 contains 18 residues. J gave up 0 bases and V 2 bases, and 9 bases lay outside the gene matches. Germline V CDR1 and CDR2: MNHEY, SMNVEV (reference sequence). The CDR3 loop reads CASSLRQGAGFTNYGYTF. Written as DNA, the CDR3 is TGTGCCAGCAGTTTAAGACAGGGGGCGGGGTTCACTAACTATGGCTACACCTTC.

V usage is TRBV7-9 and J usage is TRBJ2-1, with 8 bases matching TRBD2. The ends lost 1 base at V and 0 bases at J; junction bases unmatched: 5. The CDR3 is 17 residues long. Germline-derived CDR1 and CDR2 are SEHNR and FQNEAQ (reference sequence). The CDR3 coding sequence is TGTGCCAGCAGCTTAGTACAACTAGCGGTCTCCTACAATGAGCAGTTCTTC. Translating gives CASSLVQLAVSYNEQFF.

The genes are TRBV6-2 or TRBV6-3 and TRBJ2-1; 11 nucleotides align to TRBD2. CDR3 length equals 15 residues. Germline CDR1 is MNHEY and CDR2 is SVGEGT. The trim removed 2 bases at V and 8 bases at J, leaving 5 bases unmatched. In DNA form, the CDR3 reads TGTGCCAGCAGTTACGGGTTAGCGGGAGGGGATGAGCAGTTCTTC. As protein: CASSYGLAGGDEQFF.

The CDR3 reads CASSLQSGSNQPQHF. The CDR3 bases are TGTGCCAGCAGCTTACAGTCAGGCAGCAATCAGCCCCAGCATTTT. The chain combines TRBV7-6 with TRBJ1-5, with D uncertain. This CDR3 contains 15 residues. Trimming removed 2 bases from V and 1 base from J, with 9 bases in between. Germline V gene sequence: CDR1 SGHVS, CDR2 FNYEAQ.

The chain carries TRBV27 and TRBJ2-3; 9 positions match TRBD1. Germline values: CDR1 MNHEY, CDR2 SMNVEV (reference sequence). This CDR3 has 19 amino acids. V shed 6 bases and J 4 bases; nucleotides not matched to a gene: 20. The CDR3 DNA is TGTGCCAGCAGACGAACGGGACAGGGTGGCCTTGAGGTCCCAGATACGCAGTATTTT. This translates into CASRRTGQGGLEVPDTQYF.

The chain employs TRBV2 and TRBJ1-3; D unclear. This CDR3 region has 13 residues. CDR1 is SNHLY and CDR2 is FYNNEI in the germline V gene. V lost 10 bases, J lost 3 bases, and 13 bases lay in between. The DNA for the CDR3 is TGTGCCACCCGCGGAGAAAATGGAAACACCATATATTTT. Translated: CATRGENGNTIYF.

This chain uses TRBV18 with TRBJ1-2; TRBD1 matches at 12 bases. V lost 0 bases, J lost 3 bases, and 2 bases stayed unmatched. Germline loops: CDR1 KGHSH, CDR2 LQKENI. The CDR3 consists of 16 residues. CDR3 sequence (DNA): TGTGCCAGCTCACCACCCGGGACAGGGGGCGACTATGGCTACACCTTC. This gives the protein CASSPPGTGGDYGYTF.